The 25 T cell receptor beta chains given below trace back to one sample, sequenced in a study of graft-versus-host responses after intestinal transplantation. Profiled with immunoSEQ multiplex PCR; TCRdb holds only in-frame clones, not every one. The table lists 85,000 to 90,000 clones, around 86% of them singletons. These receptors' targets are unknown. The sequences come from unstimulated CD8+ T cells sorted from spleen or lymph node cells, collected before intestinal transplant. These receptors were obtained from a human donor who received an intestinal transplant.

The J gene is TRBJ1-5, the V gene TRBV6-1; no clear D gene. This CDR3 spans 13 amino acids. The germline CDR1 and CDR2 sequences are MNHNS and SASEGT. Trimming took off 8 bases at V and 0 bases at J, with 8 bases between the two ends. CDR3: CASEASSNQPQHF. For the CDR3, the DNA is TGTGCCAGCGAAGCCTCTAGCAATCAGCCCCAGCATTTT.

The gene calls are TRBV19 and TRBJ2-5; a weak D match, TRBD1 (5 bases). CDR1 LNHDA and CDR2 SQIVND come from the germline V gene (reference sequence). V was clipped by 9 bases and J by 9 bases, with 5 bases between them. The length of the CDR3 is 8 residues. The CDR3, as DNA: TGTGCCAGAGGGGCCCAGTACTTC. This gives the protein CARGAQYF.

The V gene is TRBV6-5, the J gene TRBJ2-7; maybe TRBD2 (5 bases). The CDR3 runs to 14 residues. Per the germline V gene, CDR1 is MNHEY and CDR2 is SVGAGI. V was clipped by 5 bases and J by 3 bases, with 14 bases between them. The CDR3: CASSEGVSGYEQYF. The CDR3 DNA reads TGTGCCAGCAGTGAGGGAGTTTCGGGCTACGAGCAGTACTTC.

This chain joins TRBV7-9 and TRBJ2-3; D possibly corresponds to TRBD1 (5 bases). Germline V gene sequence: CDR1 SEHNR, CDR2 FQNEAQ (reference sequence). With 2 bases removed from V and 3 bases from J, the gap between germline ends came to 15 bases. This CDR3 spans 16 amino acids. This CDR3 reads CASSLYGRVRTDTQYF. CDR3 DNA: TGTGCCAGCAGCTTATACGGCAGGGTTAGGACAGATACGCAGTATTTT.

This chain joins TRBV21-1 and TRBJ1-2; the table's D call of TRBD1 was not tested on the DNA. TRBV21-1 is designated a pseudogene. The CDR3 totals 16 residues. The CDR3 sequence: CASSAPRQGQNYGYTF. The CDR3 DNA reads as TGTGCCAGCAGCGCCCCGAGGCAGGGGCAAAACTATGGCTACACCTTC.

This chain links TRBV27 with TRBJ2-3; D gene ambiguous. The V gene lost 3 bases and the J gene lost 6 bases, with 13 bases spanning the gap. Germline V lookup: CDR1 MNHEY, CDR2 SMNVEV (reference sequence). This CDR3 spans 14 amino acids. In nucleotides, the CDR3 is TGTGCCAGCAGTTTGATTCCGGCGGTTGATACGCAGTATTTT. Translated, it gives CASSLIPAVDTQYF.

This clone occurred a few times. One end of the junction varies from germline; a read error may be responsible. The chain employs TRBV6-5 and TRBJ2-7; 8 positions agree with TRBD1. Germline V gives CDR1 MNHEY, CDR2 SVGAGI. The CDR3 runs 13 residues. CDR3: CASSYSSGGPPDF. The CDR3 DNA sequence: TGTGCCAGCAGTTACTCATCAGGGGGCCCTCCGGACTTC.

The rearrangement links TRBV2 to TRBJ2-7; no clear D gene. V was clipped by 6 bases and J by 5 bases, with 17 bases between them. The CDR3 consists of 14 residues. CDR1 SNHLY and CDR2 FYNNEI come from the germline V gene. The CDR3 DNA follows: TGTGCCAGCAGCCCACCCGGTTGGCAAGACGAGCAGTACTTC. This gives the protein CASSPPGWQDEQYF.

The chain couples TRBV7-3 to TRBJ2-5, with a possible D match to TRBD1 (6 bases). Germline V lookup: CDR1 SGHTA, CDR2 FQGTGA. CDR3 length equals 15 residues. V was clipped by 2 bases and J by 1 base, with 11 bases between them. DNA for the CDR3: TGTGCCAGCAGCTTAGGGACAAATCTCCAAGAGACCCAGTACTTC. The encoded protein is CASSLGTNLQETQYF.

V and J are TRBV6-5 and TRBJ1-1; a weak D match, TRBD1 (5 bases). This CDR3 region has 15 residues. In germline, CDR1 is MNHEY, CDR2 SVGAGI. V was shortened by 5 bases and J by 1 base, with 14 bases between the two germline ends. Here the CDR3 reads CASSLLGLWNTEAFF. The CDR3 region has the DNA TGTGCCAGCAGTCTACTGGGACTTTGGAACACTGAAGCTTTCTTT.

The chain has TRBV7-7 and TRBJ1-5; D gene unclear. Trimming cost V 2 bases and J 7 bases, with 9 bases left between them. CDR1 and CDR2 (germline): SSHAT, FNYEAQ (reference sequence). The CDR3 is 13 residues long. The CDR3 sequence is CASSLTRLQPQHF. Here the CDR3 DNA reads TGTGCCAGCAGCTTAACACGGCTACAGCCCCAGCATTTT.

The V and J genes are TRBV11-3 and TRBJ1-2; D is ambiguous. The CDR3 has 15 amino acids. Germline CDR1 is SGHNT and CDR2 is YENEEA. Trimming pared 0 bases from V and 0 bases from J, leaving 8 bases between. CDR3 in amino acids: CASSLECFPNYGYTF. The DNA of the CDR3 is TGTGCCAGCAGCTTAGAATGTTTTCCTAACTATGGCTACACCTTC.

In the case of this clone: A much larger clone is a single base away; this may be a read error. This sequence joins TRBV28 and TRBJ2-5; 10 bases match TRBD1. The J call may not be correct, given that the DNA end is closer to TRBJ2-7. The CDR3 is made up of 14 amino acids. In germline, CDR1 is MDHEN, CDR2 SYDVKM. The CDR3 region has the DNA TGTGCCAGCAGCGCCGGGACAGGGGCCTACGAGCAGTACTTC. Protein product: CASSAGTGAYEQYF.

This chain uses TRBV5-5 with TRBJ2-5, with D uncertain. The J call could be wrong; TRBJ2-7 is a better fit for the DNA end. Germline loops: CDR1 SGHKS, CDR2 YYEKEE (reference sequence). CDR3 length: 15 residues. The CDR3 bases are TGTGCCAGCAGCTTCGAATCCCCTTCGCCCTACGAGCAGTACTTC. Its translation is CASSFESPSPYEQYF.

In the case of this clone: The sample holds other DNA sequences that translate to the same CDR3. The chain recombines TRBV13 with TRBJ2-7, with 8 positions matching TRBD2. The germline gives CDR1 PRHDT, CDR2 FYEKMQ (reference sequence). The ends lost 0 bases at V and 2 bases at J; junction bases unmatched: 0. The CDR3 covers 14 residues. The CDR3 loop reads CASSLGLAAYEQYF. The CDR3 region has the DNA TGTGCCAGCAGCTTAGGACTAGCGGCCTACGAGCAGTACTTC.

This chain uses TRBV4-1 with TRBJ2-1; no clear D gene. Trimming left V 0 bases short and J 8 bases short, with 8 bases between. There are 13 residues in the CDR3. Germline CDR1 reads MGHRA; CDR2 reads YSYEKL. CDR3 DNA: TGCGCCAGCAGCCAAGATCTTCTCGATGAGCAGTTCTTC. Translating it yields CASSQDLLDEQFF.

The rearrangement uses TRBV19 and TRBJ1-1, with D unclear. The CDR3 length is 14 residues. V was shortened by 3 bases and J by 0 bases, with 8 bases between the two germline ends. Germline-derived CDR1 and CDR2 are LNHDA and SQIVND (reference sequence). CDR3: CASSIPTVNTEAFF. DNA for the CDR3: TGTGCCAGTAGTATTCCTACGGTGAACACTGAAGCTTTCTTT.

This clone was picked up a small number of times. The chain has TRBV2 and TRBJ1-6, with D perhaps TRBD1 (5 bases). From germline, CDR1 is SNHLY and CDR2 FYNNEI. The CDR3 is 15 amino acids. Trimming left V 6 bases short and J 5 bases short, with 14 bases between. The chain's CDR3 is CASSPGGRDNSPLHF. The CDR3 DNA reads TGTGCCAGCAGCCCAGGAGGCAGGGATAATTCACCCCTCCACTTT.

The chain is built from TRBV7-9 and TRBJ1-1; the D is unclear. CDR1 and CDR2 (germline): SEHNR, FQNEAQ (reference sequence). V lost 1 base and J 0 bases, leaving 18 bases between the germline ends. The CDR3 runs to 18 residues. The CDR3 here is CASSLVGVLRAMNTEAFF. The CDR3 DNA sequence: TGTGCCAGCAGCTTAGTAGGAGTCCTAAGGGCTATGAACACTGAAGCTTTCTTT.

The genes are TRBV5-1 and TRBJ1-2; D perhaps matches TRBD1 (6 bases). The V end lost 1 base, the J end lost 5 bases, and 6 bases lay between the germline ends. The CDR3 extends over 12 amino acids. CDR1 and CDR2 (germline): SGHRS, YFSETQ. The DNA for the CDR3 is TGCGCCAGCAGCTTGACAGGGTATGGCTACACCTTC. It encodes CASSLTGYGYTF. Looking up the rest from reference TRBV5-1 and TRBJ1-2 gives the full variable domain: KAGVTQTPRYLIKTRGQQVTLSCSPISGHRSVSWYQQTPGQGLQFLFEYFSETQRNKGNFPGRFSGRQFSNSRSEMNVSTLELGDSALYLCASSLTGYGYTFGSGTRLTVV.

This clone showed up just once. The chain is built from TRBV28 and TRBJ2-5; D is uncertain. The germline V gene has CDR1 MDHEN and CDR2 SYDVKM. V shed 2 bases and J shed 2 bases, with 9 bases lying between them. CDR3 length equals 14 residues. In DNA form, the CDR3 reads TGTGCCAGCAGTTTAACCGGCCCTCAAGAGACCCAGTACTTC. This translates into CASSLTGPQETQYF.

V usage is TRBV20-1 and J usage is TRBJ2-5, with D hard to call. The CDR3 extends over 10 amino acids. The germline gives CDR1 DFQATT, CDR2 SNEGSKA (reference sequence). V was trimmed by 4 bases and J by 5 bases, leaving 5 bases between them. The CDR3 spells CSANPETQYF. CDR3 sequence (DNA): TGCAGTGCTAATCCGGAGACCCAGTACTTC.

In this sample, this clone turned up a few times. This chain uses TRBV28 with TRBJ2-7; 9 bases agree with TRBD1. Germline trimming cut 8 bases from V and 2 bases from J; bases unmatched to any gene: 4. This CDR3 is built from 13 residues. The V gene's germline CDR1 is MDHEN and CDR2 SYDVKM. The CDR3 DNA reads TGTGCCAGCGGGGACAGGGACCCCTACGAGCAGTACTTC. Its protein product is CASGDRDPYEQYF.

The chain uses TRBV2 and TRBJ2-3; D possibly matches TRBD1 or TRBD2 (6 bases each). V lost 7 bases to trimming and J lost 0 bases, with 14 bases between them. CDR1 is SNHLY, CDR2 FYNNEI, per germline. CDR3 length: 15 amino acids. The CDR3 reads CASTRGDESTDTQYF. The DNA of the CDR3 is TGTGCCAGCACGAGGGGGGACGAAAGCACAGATACGCAGTATTTT.

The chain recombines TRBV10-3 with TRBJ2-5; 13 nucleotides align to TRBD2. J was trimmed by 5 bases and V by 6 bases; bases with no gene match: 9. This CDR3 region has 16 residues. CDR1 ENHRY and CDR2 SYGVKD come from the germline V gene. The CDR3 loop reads CAIRTGLAGESETQYF. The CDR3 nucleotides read TGTGCCATCAGGACCGGACTAGCGGGAGAATCTGAGACCCAGTACTTC.